Each of the 7 T cell receptor beta chains below was sequenced from the same sample in a study of circulating CD8 cells and anti-PD-1 response in melanoma. The QIAseq Immune Repertoire TCR panel built the libraries from about 14 ng of total RNA. TCRdb analysed the reads with MiXCR anew, one entry per CDR3 protein. The table includes some 660 distinct CDR3 sequences, approximately 8% detected once. Sorting of live CD3+CD8+TCRalphabeta+ cells by PD-1 and/or TIGIT gave four subsets. The sequenced sample was CD8+ T cells from PBMCs, obtained at baseline or after one month of anti-PD-1 therapy (not recorded which). These receptors originate from a human donor with melanoma.

This clonotype is judged medium-sized. The chain employs TRBV27 and TRBJ2-1, with D perhaps TRBD2 (6 bases). The V gene's germline CDR1 is MNHEY and CDR2 SMNVEV (reference sequence). The CDR3 extends over 17 amino acids. The ends were cut back, 4 bases at V and 0 bases at J, with 16 bases in the middle. In DNA, the CDR3 is TGTGCCAGCAGTTCCCGGGACTCCCCAGGCTCCTACAATGAGCAGTTCTTC. Translating it yields CASSSRDSPGSYNEQFF.

This clonotype is large (0.1 to 1%) within its sample. The chain uses TRBV20-1 and TRBJ2-5; 7 positions match TRBD2. The CDR3 is 14 residues long. Germline loops: CDR1 DFQATT, CDR2 SNEGSKA (reference sequence). Germline trimming cut 3 bases from V and 0 bases from J; bases unmatched to any gene: 4. This CDR3 is CSASPAGYQETQYF. DNA for the CDR3: TGCAGTGCTAGCCCAGCGGGGTACCAAGAGACCCAGTACTTC.

This clonotype is labeled medium-sized. The J gene is TRBJ2-7, the V gene TRBV20-1, with a possible D match to TRBD1 (7 bases). The CDR3 is made up of 13 amino acids. Germline CDR1 reads DFQATT; CDR2 reads SNEGSKA (reference sequence). This CDR3 is CNAPEGALYEQYF. DNA of the CDR3: TGCAATGCCCCGGAGGGGGCCTTGTACGAGCAGTACTTC.

This clonotype is medium-sized in the sample. V is TRBV20-1 and J is TRBJ1-1; D uncertain. The CDR3 extends over 13 amino acids. Germline CDR1 reads DFQATT; CDR2 reads SNEGSKA (reference sequence). Trimming removed 3 bases at V and 3 bases at J, with 11 bases between. The CDR3 protein is CSASGTRDTEAFF. The DNA for the CDR3 is TGCAGTGCTAGTGGAACTAGGGACACTGAAGCTTTCTTT.

Comments on this clonotype: A much larger clone lies a single base off, so this may be a read error. The chain links TRBV20-1 to TRBJ1-1; D unresolved. The CDR3 is 10 residues long. Germline CDR1 reads DFQATT; CDR2 reads SNEGSKA (reference sequence). The CDR3 spells CSATNTEAVF. The CDR3 nucleotides read TGCAGTGCTACGAACACTGAAGCTGTCTTT.

This clonotype ranks as medium-sized (0.01 to 0.1%). This rearrangement joins TRBV20-1 to TRBJ2-7; TRBD1 aligns across 10 bases. Germline V gives CDR1 DFQATT, CDR2 SNEGSKA (reference sequence). CDR3 length: 13 residues. The junction had 3 bases not matched to a gene; V was cut back by 4 bases and J by 3 bases. DNA for the CDR3: TGCAGTGCTATAAGGACAGGGGGCTACGAGCAGTACTTC. Translation: CSAIRTGGYEQYF.

Judged by abundance, this clonotype is medium-sized. The chain links TRBV2 to TRBJ2-1; 9 positions match TRBD2. The trim removed 1 base at V and 12 bases at J, leaving 16 bases unmatched. CDR3 length: 17 residues. The germline V gene encodes CDR1 SNHLY and CDR2 FYNNEI. The DNA for the CDR3 is TGTGCCAGCAGTGAAGTATGGACTAGCGCGAATCCACTGTCGCAGTTCTTC. Its protein is CASSEVWTSANPLSQFF.